The 30 T cell receptor beta chains below were found in one sample sequenced in a study of molecular identifiers for immune sequencing clone quantification. TCRdb used MiXCR to reprocess the PCR reads, holding one entry per CDR3 protein. This sample has about 100,000 distinct CDR3 sequences, with roughly a third found just once. The sample consisted of naive CD8+ T cells from blood, with Jurkat cell RNA spiked in. Subset: FACS-sorted CD8+CD4-CCR7+CD45RA+ naive T cells. The receptors shown here come from a human donor in good health. Some libraries in this study had Jurkat cell RNA spiked in.

The gene calls are TRBV7-9 and TRBJ2-4; D tentatively reads TRBD1 or TRBD2 (5 bases each). The ends were cut back, 5 bases at V and 9 bases at J, with 23 bases in the middle. There are 16 residues in the CDR3. The germline V gene encodes CDR1 SEHNR and CDR2 FQNEAQ (reference sequence). The CDR3 protein is CASSPPRVDSFGIQYF. The DNA for the CDR3 is TGTGCCAGCAGCCCTCCCAGGGTGGACTCGTTCGGCATTCAGTACTTC.

The count of this clonotype is one. A much more abundant neighbour one base away suggests this may be a read error. J is TRBJ2-4 and V is TRBV11-2; D remains ambiguous. The germline CDR1 and CDR2 sequences are SGHAT and FQNNGV. This CDR3 has 12 residues. For the CDR3, the DNA is TGTGCCAGCAGCTTTGGAAAAAACATTCTGTACTTC. Translation: CASSFGKNILYF.

V and J are TRBV7-6 and TRBJ2-1, with 10 nucleotides matching TRBD2. The V and J ends lost 5 bases and 1 base, in that order; junction bases with no gene match: 14. The CDR3 runs to 19 residues. Germline lookup yields CDR1 SGHVS and CDR2 FNYEAQ. The CDR3 protein is CASSPPGLAGVGSYNEQFF. The DNA of the CDR3 is TGTGCCAGCAGCCCCCCGGGCCTAGCGGGAGTAGGGTCCTACAATGAGCAGTTCTTC. Drawing the rest from reference TRBV7-6 and TRBJ2-1, the complete variable domain is GAGVSQSPRYKVTKRGQDVALRCDPISGHVSLYWYRQALGQGPEFLTYFNYEAQQDKSGLPNDRFSAERPEGSISTLTIQRTEQRDSAMYRCASSPPGLAGVGSYNEQFFGPGTRLTVL.

Concerning this clonotype: One end of the junction varies from germline; a read error may be responsible. The CDR3 loop reads CVSSAQGAPTEAFF. Here the CDR3 DNA reads TGTGTCAGCAGCGCACAGGGGGCGCCCACTGAAGCTTTCTTT. The J gene is TRBJ1-1, the V gene TRBV7-9; 9 bases agree with TRBD1. This CDR3 has 14 amino acids. CDR1 is SEHNR and CDR2 is FQNEAQ in the germline V gene (reference sequence).

This clonotype showed up many times. The junction does not match germline at one end; this may be a read error. The chain employs TRBV4-3 and TRBJ2-5; TRBD1 agrees at 7 bases. The germline V gene encodes CDR1 LGHNA and CDR2 YSLEER. This CDR3 spans 14 amino acids. CDR3 DNA: TGCGCCAGCAGCTTAAAGACAGGGCAAGGGACCCAGTACTTC. This sequence encodes CASSLKTGQGTQYF.

This clonotype was detected only a few times. V gene TRBV7-6 combines with J gene TRBJ2-2, with 9 bases that match TRBD2. The J segment lost 5 bases and the V segment lost 4 bases, leaving 8 bases of the junction unmatched. Germline V lookup: CDR1 SGHVS, CDR2 FNYEAQ. The CDR3 has 16 residues. CDR3 bases: TGTGCCAGCAGCTCCTTAGCGGGAGTGGCAACCGGGGAGCTGTTTTTT. Encoded protein: CASSSLAGVATGELFF. The entire variable domain, with the rest obtained from reference TRBV7-6 and TRBJ2-2, is as follows: GAGVSQSPRYKVTKRGQDVALRCDPISGHVSLYWYRQALGQGPEFLTYFNYEAQQDKSGLPNDRFSAERPEGSISTLTIQRTEQRDSAMYRCASSSLAGVATGELFFGEGSRLTVL.

Turning to this clonotype: This may stem from a read error, because a much larger clone lies one nucleotide away. The genes are TRBV20-1 and TRBJ2-3; no reliable D call. Trimming removed 1 base at V and 12 bases at J, with 20 bases between. The germline V gene encodes CDR1 DFQATT and CDR2 SNEGSKA (reference sequence). The CDR3 has 14 amino acids. The CDR3 reads CSARVTPKGDIQYF. CDR3 nucleotides: TGCAGTGCTAGAGTTACACCCAAGGGTGATATCCAGTATTTT.

The chain has TRBV23-1 and TRBJ2-7; D is undetermined. TRBV23-1 is an ORF, with its function uncertain. Trimming shortened V by 4 bases and J by 0 bases, and 10 bases separated the two germline ends. This CDR3 is built from 14 residues. The CDR3 sequence is CASSPRRSSYEQYF. In DNA, the CDR3 is TGCGCCAGCAGTCCCAGGAGAAGCTCCTACGAGCAGTACTTC.

This clonotype was counted a few times. The rearrangement uses TRBV7-6 and TRBJ2-7; unclear D gene. The length of the CDR3 is 16 residues. The V gene lost 1 base and the J gene lost 0 bases, with 13 bases spanning the gap. Germline V gene lookup returns CDR1 SGHVS and CDR2 FNYEAQ. CDR3 nucleotide sequence: TGTGCCAGCAGCTTAGAATTTAGTGGGAACTCCTACGAGCAGTACTTC. It specifies CASSLEFSGNSYEQYF.

This rearrangement joins TRBV20-1 to TRBJ2-7; a weak D match, TRBD1 (6 bases). The V end lost 3 bases, the J end lost 13 bases, and 16 bases lay between the germline ends. Germline V gene data show CDR1 as DFQATT and CDR2 as SNEGSKA (reference sequence). The length of the CDR3 is 11 residues. The CDR3 DNA reads as TGCAGTGCTAGGGACCAGGGGATAACTTACTTC. Protein: CSARDQGITYF.

V and J are TRBV11-2 and TRBJ2-3; D perhaps matches TRBD2 (5 bases). With 3 bases removed from V and 4 bases from J, the gap between germline ends came to 20 bases. CDR3 length equals 17 residues. Germline CDR1 and CDR2: SGHAT and FQNNGV. The CDR3: CASSFTPITSGPDTQYF. For the CDR3, the DNA is TGTGCCAGCAGCTTTACCCCAATTACTAGTGGCCCAGATACGCAGTATTTT.

This clonotype was picked up many times. This rearrangement joins TRBV28 to TRBJ2-4; D gene uncertain. The CDR3 sequence is 15 residues long. From germline, CDR1 is MDHEN and CDR2 SYDVKM. Trimming shortened V by 5 bases and J by 9 bases, and 20 bases separated the two germline ends. The CDR3 spells CASSQKRPRRIIQYF. CDR3 nucleotide sequence: TGTGCCAGCAGTCAGAAAAGACCGCGTCGGATCATTCAGTACTTC.

This chain links TRBV9 with TRBJ1-1, with D perhaps TRBD1 (6 bases). The CDR3 has 18 residues. Germline CDR1 reads SGDLS; CDR2 reads YYNGEE. V lost 3 bases and J lost 5, with 26 bases in between. The CDR3: CASSGIPGHGRSRTEAFF. The CDR3 coding sequence is TGTGCCAGCAGCGGAATACCGGGACACGGAAGAAGTAGGACTGAAGCTTTCTTT.

In this sample, this clonotype turned up many times. The chain employs TRBV6-2 or TRBV6-3 and TRBJ1-5; D is unresolved. The CDR3 totals 14 residues. Trimming cost V 7 bases and J 7 bases, with 17 bases left between them. Germline assignment: CDR1 MNHEY and CDR2 SVGEGT. CDR3 residues: CASTYDPERQPQHF. The CDR3 DNA sequence: TGTGCCAGCACCTACGACCCCGAAAGGCAGCCCCAGCATTTT.

The J gene is TRBJ2-7, the V gene TRBV2, with D perhaps assigned TRBD1 or TRBD2 (5 bases each). V was clipped by 9 bases and J by 1 base, with 13 bases between them. CDR1 SNHLY and CDR2 FYNNEI come from the germline V gene. The CDR3 has 13 residues. CDR3 protein: CARSQGRSYEQYF. The CDR3 nucleotides read TGTGCCAGATCCCAGGGACGGTCCTACGAGCAGTACTTC.

The J gene is TRBJ2-1, the V gene TRBV28; D unresolved. Looked up from germline, CDR1 is MDHEN and CDR2 is SYDVKM. V dropped 5 bases and J dropped 9 bases, with 11 bases sitting between them. CDR3 length: 12 amino acids. The CDR3 DNA follows: TGTGCCAGCAGTCCCAGCTTGGGTGAGCAGTTCTTC. Residues: CASSPSLGEQFF.

The table lists this clonotype with many counts. The chain uses TRBV5-8 and TRBJ1-5, with D possibly TRBD1 on 6 matching bases. Trimming shortened V by 4 bases and J by 1 base, and 9 bases separated the two germline ends. This CDR3 contains 14 residues. Germline-derived CDR1 and CDR2 are SGHTS and YDEGEE. The chain's CDR3 is CASSLGGSNQPQHF. In nucleotides, the CDR3 is TGTGCCAGCAGCCTTGGGGGCAGCAATCAGCCCCAGCATTTT.

A word on this clonotype: One base away lies a much larger clone, so this may be a sequencing read error. The chain is built from TRBV29-1 and TRBJ2-7, with D perhaps being TRBD1 or TRBD2 (5 bases each). The CDR3 contains 12 residues. CDR1 SQVTM and CDR2 ANQGSEA come from the germline V gene. V was trimmed by 7 bases and J by 7 bases, leaving 17 bases between them. The DNA of the CDR3 is TGCAGCGCTATGGGACCCCTCGGGGAGCAGTACTTC. It translates to CSAMGPLGEQYF.

This clonotype was recorded a few times. The V call is TRBV12-3 or TRBV12-4, the J call TRBJ1-2, with a possible D match to TRBD1 (5 bases). This CDR3 spans 13 amino acids. V was trimmed by 4 bases and J by 4 bases, leaving 10 bases between them. The CDR3 sequence: CASSSGTLYGYTF. CDR3 bases: TGTGCCAGCAGTTCCGGGACGCTCTATGGCTACACCTTC.

This clonotype was seen once. The chain joins TRBV5-1 to TRBJ2-7; TRBD1 agrees at 9 bases. Germline lookup yields CDR1 SGHRS and CDR2 YFSETQ. CDR3 length: 13 amino acids. The junction had 3 bases not matched to a gene; V was cut back by 2 bases and J by 6 bases. The CDR3 nucleotides are TGCGCCAGCAGCTTTCCGGGACAGGGCGAGCAGTACTTC. Encoded protein: CASSFPGQGEQYF.

This clonotype was observed once. This chain uses TRBV6-5 with TRBJ2-1; no firm D call. The CDR3 extends over 11 amino acids. Looked up from germline, CDR1 is MNHEY and CDR2 is SVGAGI. Trimming removed 7 bases from V and 7 bases from J, with 8 bases in between. CDR3 protein: CASNRANEQFF. The CDR3 DNA follows: TGTGCCAGCAATCGGGCAAATGAGCAGTTCTTC.

This clonotype was picked up a small number of times. J is TRBJ2-7 and V is TRBV12-3 or TRBV12-4; TRBD1 or TRBD2 may be the D gene (5 bases each). The V end was cut by 3 bases, the J end by 0 bases, with 9 bases between. The CDR3 runs 14 residues. CDR3 bases: TGTGCCAGCAGTTTCGGGGCTAGCTCCTACGAGCAGTACTTC. This translates into CASSFGASSYEQYF.

This clonotype has more than one count but fewer than ten. The rearrangement links TRBV6-2 or TRBV6-3 to TRBJ1-5, with D unclear. The CDR3 length is 15 residues. Trimming took off 2 bases at V and 3 bases at J, with 11 bases between the two ends. From germline, CDR1 is MNHEY and CDR2 SVGEGT. CDR3 DNA sequence: TGTGCCAGCAGTTACAGGGAGGACGACAATCAGCCCCAGCATTTT. It yields the protein CASSYREDDNQPQHF.

In its sample, this clonotype was seen a few times. The chain couples TRBV5-1 to TRBJ2-2; the D is unclear. The V gene's germline CDR1 is SGHRS and CDR2 YFSETQ. Trimming pared 7 bases from V and 3 bases from J, leaving 16 bases between. This CDR3 is 15 amino acids long. In nucleotides, the CDR3 is TGCGCCAGCGCATCCCAAAACAGTTACACCGGGGAGCTGTTTTTT. Its translation is CASASQNSYTGELFF.

V gene TRBV28 combines with J gene TRBJ2-7; 7 nucleotides agree with TRBD1. The trim removed 6 bases at V and 7 bases at J, leaving 12 bases unmatched. Germline lookup yields CDR1 MDHEN and CDR2 SYDVKM. There are 14 residues in the CDR3. CDR3 sequence (DNA): TGTGCCAGCAGCCCTCGAGAGGGGGCTCGGGAGCAGTACTTC. This codes for CASSPREGAREQYF.

Remarks on this clonotype: An end of the junction differs from the germline gene, which may be a read error. The chain joins TRBV29-1 to TRBJ2-2; 10 bases line up with TRBD2. The germline V gene encodes CDR1 SQVTM and CDR2 ANQGSEA. The CDR3 consists of 17 residues. CDR3 region: CSGEHLAGEKSTGELLF. CDR3 DNA sequence: TGCAGCGGTGAACACCTAGCGGGAGAGAAGAGCACCGGGGAGCTGCTTTTT.

The sample holds many counts of this clonotype. The CDR3 DNA reads as TGTGCCAGCATTTTTCCGGGCACTGAAGCTTTCTTT. Translating gives CASIFPGTEAFF. The chain combines TRBV6-2 or TRBV6-3 with TRBJ1-1, with no clear D. The V gene lost 7 bases and the J gene lost 4 bases, with 10 bases spanning the gap. Germline V gene data show CDR1 as MNHEY and CDR2 as SVGEGT. The CDR3 length is 12 residues.

This clonotype has a handful of counts. The rearrangement uses TRBV5-6 and TRBJ1-6; D is possibly TRBD1 (6 bases). The CDR3 totals 14 residues. Trimming cost V 0 bases and J 10 bases, with 11 bases left between them. Germline V CDR1 and CDR2: SGHDT, YYEEEE. Written as DNA, the CDR3 is TGTGCCAGCAGCTTGGGGCAGGGGCACTCACCCCTCCACTTT. As protein: CASSLGQGHSPLHF.

This clonotype has just a few counts. The CDR3 region is CASSRTGTVTFNYGYTF. CDR3 nucleotide sequence: TGTGCCAGCAGCCGAACCGGGACAGTGACTTTTAACTATGGCTACACCTTC. The chain employs TRBV3-1 and TRBJ1-2, with 7 bases fitting TRBD1. The CDR3 is made up of 17 amino acids. The V and J ends lost 4 bases and 1 base, in that order; junction bases with no gene match: 12. The germline gives CDR1 LGHDT, CDR2 YNNKEL (reference sequence).

The chain recombines TRBV5-1 with TRBJ2-7; no clear D gene. Trimming cost V 8 bases and J 3 bases, with 24 bases left between them. Germline loops: CDR1 SGHRS, CDR2 YFSETQ. This CDR3 region has 16 residues. CDR3 DNA sequence: TGCGCCAGTTTCCCTTCGAGTAGCAGCCCCCACTACGAGCAGTACTTC. Residues: CASFPSSSSPHYEQYF.